This T cell receptor (beta chain) appears in the sequencing data of a study of regulatory T cells in long-lasting Graves disease. Noted time point: persistent/refractory GD, antithyroid drugs over 5 years with positive TRAb. PBMC RNA was the source of the TCR library. Construction of the TCR beta libraries employed iRepertoire HTBI primers in conjunction with Arm-PCR of CDR3 regions. TCRdb fed the multiplex PCR reads into MiXCR, producing one record per CDR3 protein. This sample has hundreds of thousands of distinct CDR3 sequences; about 19% occur once, and the top ten carry roughly 29%. The germline CDR1 and CDR2 sequences are SGHRS and YFSETQ. The CDR3 spans 14 residues. Concerning this clonotype itself: This may be a read error, as it is one base from a much larger clone.

This TCR was sampled from a female donor with Graves disease. This chain connects TRBV5-1 to TRBJ2-7; 7 bases are shared with TRBD1. The sample consisted of peripheral blood mononuclear cells (PBMCs), taken when the disease was refractory, from a patient treated with antithyroid drugs. The CDR3, as DNA: TGCGCCAGCAGCCGAGAGCAGGGGGTATACGAGCAGCACTTC. Translation gives CASSREQGVYEQHF.